This TCR beta chain was obtained from a study of blood T cell repertoires in COVID-19. This CDR3 has 16 amino acids. Germline loops: CDR1 LGHDT, CDR2 YNNKEL (reference sequence). Trimming removed 0 bases from V and 1 base from J, with 12 bases in between. The protocol was immunoSEQ multiplex PCR, while the TCRdb copy is restricted to in-frame clones and leaves out a portion. The sample holds about 160,000 clones, approximately 87% seen once. Seattle patient enrollment occurred during active infection, with longitudinal follow-up thereafter. Input material: peripheral blood. This chain uses TRBV3-1 (or the pseudogene TRBV3-2) with TRBJ2-5, with unresolved D. This clonotype originated in a woman aged 70-85 years with COVID-19, enrolled during active disease. DNA for the CDR3: TGTGCCAGCAGCCAAGATCTATCGATAGCCCAAGAGACCCAGTACTTC. This codes for CASSQDLSIAQETQYF.